This T cell receptor beta chain was captured in a study of blood T cell repertoires in COVID-19. Study as a whole: Donors in the United States, Italy and Spain gave samples during acute or convalescent COVID-19. From T cells, B-cell-depleted T cells, or PBMCs came the material, which was cDNA or gDNA.

Germline-derived CDR1 and CDR2 are KGHSH and LQKENI. V lost 3 bases and J 8 bases, leaving 22 bases between the germline ends. CDR3 length: 17 amino acids. Sequencing was performed with immunoSEQ multiplex PCR; in TCRdb, only in-frame clones are kept and a portion is missing. The sample lists 90,000 to 100,000 clones; approximately 86% were seen once. This chain connects TRBV18 to TRBJ1-4; possibly TRBD1 for D (5 bases). Material for sequencing was peripheral blood. The TCR originated in a man older than 75 with acute or convalescent COVID-19. The CDR3 spells CASSPETNPGLGEKLFF. The CDR3 region has the DNA TGTGCCAGCTCACCGGAAACTAACCCGGGACTAGGGGAAAAACTGTTTTTT.